A selection of T cell receptor beta chains follows, all from one sample in a study of blood T cell repertoires in COVID-19. The repertoire was sequenced with immunoSEQ multiplex PCR; TCRdb's copy has only in-frame clones and lacks some. This sample has 30,000 to 35,000 clones, with about 87% found just once. The source material was peripheral blood. All receptors come from a human donor in a cohort sampled during active COVID-19. The CDR3 runs from the conserved cysteine through the conserved F or W. The D gene is left open where the match is weak. Only part of the rows carry a size: once, few, many, or a class if the clone is expanded.

v_gene,d_gene,abundance,j_gene,CDR3aa,CDR3nt
TRBV7-9,TRBD1,NA,TRBJ1-3,CASSTTTGGSGNTIYF,TGTGCCAGCAGCACTACGACAGGGGGCTCTGGAAACACCATATATTTT
TRBV6-2/TRBV6-3,NA,NA,TRBJ1-5,CASSYSRLQGNQPQHF,TGTGCCAGCAGTTATTCCAGGTTGCAGGGCAATCAGCCCCAGCATTTT
TRBV9,TRBD2,NA,TRBJ2-1,CASSVAGTSGGASEQFF,TGTGCCAGCAGCGTAGCCGGGACTAGCGGGGGGGCCAGTGAGCAGTTCTTC
TRBV9,TRBD1,NA,TRBJ1-2,CASSPAGQPRGGYTF,TGTGCCAGCAGCCCCGCGGGACAGCCGAGGGGTGGCTACACCTTC
TRBV7-8,TRBD2,NA,TRBJ2-1,CASSKTSGSSYNEQFF,TGTGCCAGCAGCAAAACTAGCGGGAGCTCCTACAATGAGCAGTTCTTC
TRBV7-9,TRBD1,NA,TRBJ2-3,CASSLRGQGMSTDTQYF,TGTGCCAGCAGCTTACGGGGACAGGGTATGTCCACAGATACGCAGTATTTT
TRBV7-8,NA,medium-sized,TRBJ2-2,CASSNGVNGELFF,TGTGCCAGCAGCAACGGGGTTAACGGGGAGCTGTTTTTT
TRBV7-6,NA,NA,TRBJ1-4,CASSLAVLGRGEKLFF,TGTGCCAGCAGCTTAGCGGTCCTCGGCAGGGGAGAAAAACTGTTTTTT
TRBV4-1,TRBD1,NA,TRBJ2-7,CASSPPDRLYEQYF,TGCGCCAGCAGCCCCCCGGACAGGCTCTACGAGCAGTACTTC
TRBV7-9,NA,NA,TRBJ2-2,CASSLAGRNTGELFF,TGTGCCAGCAGCTTAGCAGGGAGGAACACCGGGGAGCTGTTTTTT
TRBV3-1/TRBV3-2,TRBD1,once,TRBJ1-2,CASSQADRDGYTF,TGTGCCAGCAGCCAAGCGGACAGGGATGGCTACACCTTC
TRBV19,NA,NA,TRBJ1-5,CASSITGLINQPQHF,TGTGCCAGTAGTATAACAGGGTTAATCAATCAGCCCCAGCATTTT